A single sample gave rise to the 15 T cell receptor beta chains below, sequenced in a study of blood T cell repertoires in COVID-19. This table comes from immunoSEQ multiplex PCR, and its TCRdb copy is limited to in-frame clones, with some not included. The sample carries over 200,000 clones, less than 85% recorded once. The sample consisted of peripheral blood. These receptors were taken from a woman older than 75 with COVID-19, enrolled during active disease.

The rearrangement links TRBV7-3 to TRBJ1-1; no clear D gene. The CDR3 consists of 17 residues. The germline V gene encodes CDR1 SGHTA and CDR2 FQGTGA. V lost 7 bases, J lost 6 bases, and 27 bases lay in between. In DNA, the CDR3 is TGTGCCAGCATCCGCGGCCCCAACAAGCCCGTTTTCCCTGAAGCTTTCTTT. Its protein product is CASIRGPNKPVFPEAFF.

This clone occurred once. The V call is TRBV5-1, the J call TRBJ2-1, with 10 nucleotides matching TRBD2. The CDR3 totals 15 residues. With 3 bases clipped from V and 4 bases from J, the junction kept 4 bases outside the gene matches. The germline gives CDR1 SGHRS, CDR2 YFSETQ. CDR3 amino acids: CASSSSAGGYNEQFF. CDR3 coding DNA: TGCGCCAGCAGCTCCTCAGCGGGGGGGTACAATGAGCAGTTCTTC. Supplemented by reference TRBV5-1 and TRBJ2-1, the full variable domain reads KAGVTQTPRYLIKTRGQQVTLSCSPISGHRSVSWYQQTPGQGLQFLFEYFSETQRNKGNFPGRFSGRQFSNSRSEMNVSTLELGDSALYLCASSSSAGGYNEQFFGPGTRLTVL.

The J gene is TRBJ2-3, the V gene TRBV29-1; D may be TRBD2 (5 bases). The CDR3 consists of 14 residues. The V and J ends lost 2 bases and 4 bases respectively, with 13 bases between them. Germline loops: CDR1 SQVTM, CDR2 ANQGSEA. CDR3: CSVELPSPPDTQYF. CDR3 in DNA: TGCAGCGTTGAATTGCCTAGCCCCCCAGATACGCAGTATTTT.

V usage is TRBV7-2 and J usage is TRBJ2-5; D is unclear. This CDR3 has 15 amino acids. The V gene lost 1 base and the J gene lost 5 bases, with 14 bases spanning the gap. From germline, CDR1 is SGHTA and CDR2 FQGNSA. The CDR3 DNA reads TGTGCCAGCAGCTTAGGCTTGTCCTCCCGGGAGACCCAGTACTTC. This codes for CASSLGLSSRETQYF.

This chain connects TRBV28 to TRBJ2-7; possibly TRBD2 for D (6 bases). CDR3 length equals 13 residues. V was trimmed by 3 bases and J by 6 bases, leaving 12 bases between them. CDR1 and CDR2 from the germline V gene are MDHEN and SYDVKM. The CDR3 DNA sequence: TGTGCCAGCAGTTTCGGGAGTAGGGGCGAGCAGTACTTC. Translated: CASSFGSRGEQYF. The whole variable domain, remainder taken from reference TRBV28 and TRBJ2-7, is DVKVTQSSRYLVKRTGEKVFLECVQDMDHENMFWYRQDPGLGLRLIYFSYDVKMKEKGDIPEGYSVSREKKERFSLILESASTNQTSMYLCASSFGSRGEQYFGPGTRLTVT.

The chain carries TRBV6-4 and TRBJ2-3; 9 bases match TRBD2. CDR1 MRHNA and CDR2 SNTAGT come from the germline V gene. The ends lost 4 bases at V and 7 bases at J; junction bases unmatched: 6. There are 14 residues in the CDR3. The CDR3 loop reads CASSVAGGPYTQYF. CDR3 DNA sequence: TGTGCCAGCAGTGTCGCGGGGGGGCCGTATACGCAGTATTTT.

The chain employs TRBV19 and TRBJ2-7; tentatively, D is TRBD1 (6 bases). Germline CDR1 LNHDA, CDR2 SQIVND (reference sequence). The V gene lost 4 bases and the J gene lost 2 bases, with 9 bases spanning the gap. The CDR3 totals 13 residues. As DNA, the CDR3 is TGTGCCAGTAGTAGAGGACAGCCCTACGAGCAGTACTTC. Translated: CASSRGQPYEQYF.

This chain connects TRBV10-3 to TRBJ1-4, with a weak D call TRBD1 (5 bases). CDR3 length: 13 residues. V was trimmed by 4 bases and J by 4 bases, leaving 7 bases between them. Germline CDR1 and CDR2: ENHRY and SYGVKD. This chain's CDR3 is CAISGGGNEKLFF. CDR3 in DNA: TGTGCCATCAGTGGCGGGGGTAATGAAAAACTGTTTTTT.

CDR3 sequence reads: CASSSSGHNNEQFF. CDR3 DNA: TGTGCCAGCAGCTCTAGCGGACACAACAATGAGCAGTTCTTC. The rearrangement joins TRBV28 to TRBJ2-1; TRBD2 aligns across 7 bases. Germline CDR1 is MDHEN and CDR2 is SYDVKM. CDR3 size: 14 residues. V was clipped by 6 bases and J by 5 bases; unmatched bases: 7.

The chain couples TRBV9 to TRBJ2-5; D remains unclear. Germline assignment: CDR1 SGDLS and CDR2 YYNGEE. With 1 base removed from V and 3 bases from J, the gap between germline ends came to 4 bases. This CDR3 comprises 12 residues. CDR3 region: CASSVQEETQYF. Written as DNA, the CDR3 is TGTGCCAGCAGCGTACAGGAAGAGACCCAGTACTTC.

V usage is TRBV5-1 and J usage is TRBJ2-3; 7 bases fit TRBD2. The CDR3 is 15 residues long. V dropped 3 bases and J dropped 0; count of bases not matched to a gene: 4. CDR1 is SGHRS and CDR2 is YFSETQ in the germline V gene. The CDR3 protein is CASSSGDYSTDTQYF. Here the CDR3 DNA reads TGCGCCAGCAGCTCCGGGGACTACAGCACAGATACGCAGTATTTT.

A single count supports this clone. CDR3 nucleotide sequence: TGTGCCAGCAGAGGGGGCCCGAATTCACCCCTCCACTTT. Protein sequence: CASRGGPNSPLHF. The genes are TRBV2 and TRBJ1-6; 7 bases are shared with TRBD1. The CDR3 runs 13 residues. J lost 7 bases, V lost 6 bases, and 3 bases had no gene match. The V gene's germline CDR1 is SNHLY and CDR2 FYNNEI.

Remarks on this clone: The sample contains more than one DNA sequence encoding this CDR3. The CDR3 loop reads CASSGTGSGNTIYF. The CDR3 DNA follows: TGCGCCAGCAGCGGTACAGGGTCCGGAAACACCATATATTTT. The chain recombines TRBV5-1 with TRBJ1-3, with TRBD1 as a possible D gene (6 bases). CDR1 is SGHRS, CDR2 YFSETQ, per germline. There are 14 residues in the CDR3. Deletions cut 4 bases from V and 4 bases from J, with 12 bases between.

V usage is TRBV18 and J usage is TRBJ2-7; D unclear. This CDR3 has 14 residues. V was trimmed by 0 bases and J by 3 bases, leaving 9 bases between them. Germline V lookup: CDR1 KGHSH, CDR2 LQKENI. Here the CDR3 DNA reads TGTGCCAGCTCACCACCAAACAGTCGCTACGAGCAGTACTTC. Amino acids: CASSPPNSRYEQYF.

J is TRBJ1-5 and V is TRBV2; D is uncertain. Germline CDR1 reads SNHLY; CDR2 reads FYNNEI. The CDR3 extends over 13 amino acids. V shed 1 base and J shed 9 bases, with 10 bases lying between them. CDR3: CASSEEWATPQHF. The CDR3 bases are TGTGCCAGCAGTGAAGAATGGGCTACGCCCCAGCATTTT.